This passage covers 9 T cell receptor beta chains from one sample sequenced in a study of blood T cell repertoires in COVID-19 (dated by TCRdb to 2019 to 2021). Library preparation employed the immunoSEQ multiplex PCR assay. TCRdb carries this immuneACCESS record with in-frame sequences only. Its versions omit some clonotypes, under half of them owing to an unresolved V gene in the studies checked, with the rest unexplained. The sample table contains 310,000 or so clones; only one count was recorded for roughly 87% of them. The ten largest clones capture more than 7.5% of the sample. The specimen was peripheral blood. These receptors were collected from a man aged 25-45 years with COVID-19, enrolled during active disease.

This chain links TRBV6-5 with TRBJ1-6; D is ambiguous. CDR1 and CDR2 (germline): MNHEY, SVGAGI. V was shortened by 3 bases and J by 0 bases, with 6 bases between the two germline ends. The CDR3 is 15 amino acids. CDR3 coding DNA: TGTGCCAGCAGTTATGGGAGCTCCTATAATTCACCCCTCCACTTT. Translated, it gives CASSYGSSYNSPLHF.

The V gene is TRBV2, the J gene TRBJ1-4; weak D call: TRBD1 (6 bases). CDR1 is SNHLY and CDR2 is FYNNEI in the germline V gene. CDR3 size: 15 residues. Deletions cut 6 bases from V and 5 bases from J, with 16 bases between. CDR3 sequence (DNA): TGTGCCAGCAGCTCCTCAGGGCAGGGGAATGAAAAACTGTTTTTT. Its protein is CASSSSGQGNEKLFF.

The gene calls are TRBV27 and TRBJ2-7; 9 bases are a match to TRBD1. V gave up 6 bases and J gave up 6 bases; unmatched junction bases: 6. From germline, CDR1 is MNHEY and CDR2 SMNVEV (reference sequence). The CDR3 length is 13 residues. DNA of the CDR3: TGTGCCAGCAGGCAGACAGGGGGGGGCGAGCAGTACTTC. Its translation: CASRQTGGGEQYF.

The CDR3 region is CASSSSGTSGHEEFF. The CDR3 nucleotides read TGTGCCAGCAGTTCCTCCGGGACTAGCGGCCACGAGGAGTTCTTC. V and J are TRBV28 and TRBJ2-1; 11 nucleotides align to TRBD2. With V trimmed by 4 bases and J by 14 bases, 13 bases remained unmatched. There are 15 residues in the CDR3. CDR1 and CDR2 from the germline V gene are MDHEN and SYDVKM.

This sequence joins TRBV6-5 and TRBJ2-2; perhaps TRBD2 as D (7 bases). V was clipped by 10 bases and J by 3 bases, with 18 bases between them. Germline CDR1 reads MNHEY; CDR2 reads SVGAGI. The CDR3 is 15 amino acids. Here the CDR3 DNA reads TGTGCCACCTCGGCGGGGGCCTTAGACACCGGGGAGCTGTTTTTT. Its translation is CATSAGALDTGELFF.

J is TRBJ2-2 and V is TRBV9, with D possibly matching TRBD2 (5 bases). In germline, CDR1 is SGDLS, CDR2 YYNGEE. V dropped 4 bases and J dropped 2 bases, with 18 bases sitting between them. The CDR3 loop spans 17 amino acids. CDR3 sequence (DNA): TGTGCCAGCAGCCCAACCCGGCGAGGGATAAACACCGGGGAGCTGTTTTTT. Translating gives CASSPTRRGINTGELFF.

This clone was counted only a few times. The DNA of the CDR3 is TGTGCCAGCAGCCCCGTCGAGGGACAGGGAGAAGAGACCCAGTACTTC. This gives the protein CASSPVEGQGEETQYF. The chain is built from TRBV7-9 and TRBJ2-5; 9 bases fit TRBD1. The CDR3 is made up of 16 amino acids. Germline CDR1 SEHNR, CDR2 FQNEAQ (reference sequence). Unmatched junction bases numbered 10, after V lost 5 bases and J lost 3 bases.

The CDR3 reads CASSISGIRSNQPQHF. CDR3 in DNA: TGTGCCAGCAGCATATCAGGGATCAGAAGCAATCAGCCCCAGCATTTT. The J gene is TRBJ1-5, the V gene TRBV7-8; D is possibly TRBD1 (5 bases). Between the trimmed V and J ends, which lost 5 bases and 1 base, there was a span of 15 bases. CDR1 is SGHVS, CDR2 FQNEAQ, per germline. The CDR3 runs to 16 residues.

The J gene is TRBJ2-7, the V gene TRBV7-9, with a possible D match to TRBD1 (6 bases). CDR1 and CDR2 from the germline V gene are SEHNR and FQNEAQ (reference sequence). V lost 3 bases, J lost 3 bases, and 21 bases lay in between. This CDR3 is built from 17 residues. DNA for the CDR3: TGTGCCAGCAGCTTCGGCAGGGGACCGAAAAATTACTACGAGCAGTACTTC. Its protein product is CASSFGRGPKNYYEQYF.